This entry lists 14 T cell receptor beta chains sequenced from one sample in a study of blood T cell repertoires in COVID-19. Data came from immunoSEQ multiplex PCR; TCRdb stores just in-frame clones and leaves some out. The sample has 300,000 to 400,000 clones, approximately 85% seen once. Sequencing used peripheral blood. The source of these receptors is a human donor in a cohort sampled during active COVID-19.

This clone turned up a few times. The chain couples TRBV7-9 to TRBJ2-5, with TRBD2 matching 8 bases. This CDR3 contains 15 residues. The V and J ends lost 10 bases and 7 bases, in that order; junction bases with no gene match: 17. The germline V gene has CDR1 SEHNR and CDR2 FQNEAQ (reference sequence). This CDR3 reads CATGGTSSRRGTQYF. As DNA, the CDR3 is TGTGCCACCGGGGGGACTAGTTCGAGGAGGGGGACCCAGTACTTC.

Here the CDR3 reads CASSHGEYGYTF. In nucleotides, the CDR3 is TGTGCCAGCAGTCACGGGGAATATGGCTACACCTTC. The rearrangement uses TRBV12-3 or TRBV12-4 and TRBJ1-2; D is undetermined. V gave up 5 bases and J gave up 5 bases, with 9 bases separating them. The CDR3 extends over 12 amino acids.

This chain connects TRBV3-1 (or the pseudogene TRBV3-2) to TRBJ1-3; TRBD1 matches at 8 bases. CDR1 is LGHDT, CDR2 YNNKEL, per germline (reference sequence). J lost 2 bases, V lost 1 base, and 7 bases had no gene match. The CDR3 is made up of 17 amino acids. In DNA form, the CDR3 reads TGTGCCAGCAGCCAAGCCAGGGGACAGGCCCCTGGAAACACCATATATTTT. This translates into CASSQARGQAPGNTIYF.

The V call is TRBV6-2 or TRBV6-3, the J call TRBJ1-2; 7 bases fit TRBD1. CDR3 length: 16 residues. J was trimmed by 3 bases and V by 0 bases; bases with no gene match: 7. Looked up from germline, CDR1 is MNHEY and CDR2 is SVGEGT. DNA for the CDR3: TGTGCCAGCAGTTACTCGAGCGCCAGGGGGGACTATGGCTACACCTTC. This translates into CASSYSSARGDYGYTF.

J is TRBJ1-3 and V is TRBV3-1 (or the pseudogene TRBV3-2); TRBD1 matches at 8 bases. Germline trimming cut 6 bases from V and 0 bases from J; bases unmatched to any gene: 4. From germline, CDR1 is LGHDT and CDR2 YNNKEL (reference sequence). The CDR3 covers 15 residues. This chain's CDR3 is CASRTGANSGNTIYF. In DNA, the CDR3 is TGTGCCAGCAGGACAGGGGCCAACTCTGGAAACACCATATATTTT.

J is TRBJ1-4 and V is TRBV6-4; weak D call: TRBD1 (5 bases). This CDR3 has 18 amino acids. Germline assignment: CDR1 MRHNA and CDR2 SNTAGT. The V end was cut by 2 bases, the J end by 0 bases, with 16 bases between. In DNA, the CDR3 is TGTGCCAGCAGTGACGCAGAGAGGAGGGGTGCAACTAATGAAAAACTGTTTTTT. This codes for CASSDAERRGATNEKLFF.

CDR3 residues: CASSPDSTNYGYTF. In nucleotides, the CDR3 is TGTGCCAGCAGCCCGGACAGCACTAACTATGGCTACACCTTC. This chain joins TRBV2 and TRBJ1-2; maybe TRBD1 (6 bases). The germline V gene encodes CDR1 SNHLY and CDR2 FYNNEI. Trimming removed 6 bases from V and 0 bases from J, with 11 bases in between. CDR3 length equals 14 residues. Complete variable domain (other parts from reference TRBV2 and TRBJ1-2): EPEVTQTPSHQVTQMGQEVILRCVPISNHLYFYWYRQILGQKVEFLVSFYNNEISEKSEIFDDQFSVERPDGSNFTLKIRSTKLEDSAMYFCASSPDSTNYGYTFGSGTRLTVV.

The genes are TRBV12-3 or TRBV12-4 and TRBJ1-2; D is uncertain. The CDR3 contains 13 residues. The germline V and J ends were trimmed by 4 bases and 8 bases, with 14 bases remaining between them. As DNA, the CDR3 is TGTGCCAGCAGTTATGGGCCTCGGGAAGGCTACACCTTC. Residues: CASSYGPREGYTF.

The CDR3 DNA sequence: TGTGCCAGCAGCGGATACAGGGGGCGCTTTAGTGAGCAGTTCTTC. The encoded protein is CASSGYRGRFSEQFF. The rearrangement joins TRBV7-2 to TRBJ2-1; 9 bases agree with TRBD1. This CDR3 region has 15 residues. J lost 9 bases, V lost 5 bases, and 11 bases had no gene match. Germline CDR1 and CDR2: SGHTA and FQGNSA.

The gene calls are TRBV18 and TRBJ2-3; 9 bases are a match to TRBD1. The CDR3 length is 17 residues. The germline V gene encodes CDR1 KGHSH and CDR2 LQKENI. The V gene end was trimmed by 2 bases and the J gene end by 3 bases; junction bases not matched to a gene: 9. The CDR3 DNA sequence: TGTGCCAGCTCACCAGTACCGGGGACAGGGATAACAGATACGCAGTATTTT. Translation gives CASSPVPGTGITDTQYF. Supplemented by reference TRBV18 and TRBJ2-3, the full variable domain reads NAGVMQNPRHLVRRRGQEARLRCSPMKGHSHVYWYRQLPEEGLKFMVYLQKENIIDESGMPKERFSAEFPKEGPSILRIQQVVRGDSAAYFCASSPVPGTGITDTQYFGPGTRLTVL.

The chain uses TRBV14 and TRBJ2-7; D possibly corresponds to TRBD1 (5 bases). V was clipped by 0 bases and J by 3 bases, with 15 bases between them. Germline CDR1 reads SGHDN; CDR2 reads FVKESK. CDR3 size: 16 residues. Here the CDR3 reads CASSQDFRGSLYEQYF. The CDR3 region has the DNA TGTGCCAGCAGCCAAGATTTTAGGGGTTCCCTCTACGAGCAGTACTTC. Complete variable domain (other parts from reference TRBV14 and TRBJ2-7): EAGVTQFPSHSVIEKGQTVTLRCDPISGHDNLYWYRRVMGKEIKFLLHFVKESKQDESGMPNNRFLAERTGGTYSTLKVQPAELEDSGVYFCASSQDFRGSLYEQYFGPGTRLTVT.

The CDR3 DNA sequence: TGTGCCAGCAGCACGACTAGCTCCTATAATTCACCCCTCCACTTT. Residues: CASSTTSSYNSPLHF. This chain links TRBV27 with TRBJ1-6; D uncertain. CDR1 and CDR2 (germline): MNHEY, SMNVEV (reference sequence). CDR3 length equals 15 residues. V shed 6 bases and J shed 0 bases, with 9 bases lying between them.

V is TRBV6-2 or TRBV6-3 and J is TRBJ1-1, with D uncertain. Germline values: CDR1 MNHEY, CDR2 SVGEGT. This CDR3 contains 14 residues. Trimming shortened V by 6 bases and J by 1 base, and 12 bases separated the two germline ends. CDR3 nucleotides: TGTGCCAGCAGCTGGAGCGAGGGGAACACTGAAGCTTTCTTT. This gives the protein CASSWSEGNTEAFF.

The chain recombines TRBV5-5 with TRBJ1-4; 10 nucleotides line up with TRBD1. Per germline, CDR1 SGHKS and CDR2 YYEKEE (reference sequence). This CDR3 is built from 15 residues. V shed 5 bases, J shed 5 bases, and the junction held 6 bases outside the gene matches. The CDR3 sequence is CASRRTGGVNEKLFF. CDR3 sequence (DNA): TGTGCCAGCAGGCGGACAGGGGGAGTAAATGAAAAACTGTTTTTT.